This TCR beta chain is from a study of T cell clonality in common variable immunodeficiency. Study-wide results and caveats: CVID subjects had higher TCRbeta clonality than healthy controls, most marked in about a third.

This clone was observed many times. The antigen remains unidentified. CVID and control samples used equivalent genomic DNA input. Sequencing was performed with immunoSEQ multiplex PCR; in TCRdb, only in-frame clones are kept and a portion is missing. Sampling found about 34,000 clones, none seen once. This receptor was taken from a person aged 18 to 70 in good health. Specimen: peripheral blood mononuclear cells.

The sequenced CDR3 bases are TGTGCCAGTAGTAGGACTAGCGGGATCGGTTCAGATACG. Translating it yields CASSRTSGIGSDT. The entire CDR3 reads CASSRTSGIGSDTQYF. The chain links TRBV19 to TRBJ2-3; 12 bases are shared with TRBD2. The CDR3 end falls 3 residues outside the read, so it is completed with the germline J gene. Germline loops: CDR1 LNHDA, CDR2 SQIVND (reference sequence). With V trimmed by 4 bases and J by 4 bases, 6 bases remained unmatched. The length of the CDR3 is 16 residues.